This T cell receptor beta chain comes out of a study of cytomegalovirus exposure and HLA in healthy donors. Study-wide results and caveats: Later work associated around 18,000 TCR beta sequences with HLA alleles at 0.05 false discovery rate. It was taken for granted in presence/absence analyses that sequencing depth across donors was roughly uniform.

The V end lost 4 bases, the J end lost 11 bases, and 13 bases lay between the germline ends. Germline V gene sequence: CDR1 SGHRS, CDR2 YFSETQ. The CDR3 consists of 12 residues. Only a few counts were recorded for this clone. The antigen is unknown. Vbeta (60) and Jbeta (13) primers were used in the PCR. Profiled with immunoSEQ multiplex PCR; TCRdb holds only in-frame clones, not every one. The table includes 130,000 to 150,000 clones, less than 9.5% detected once. This rearrangement joins TRBV5-1 to TRBJ2-1, with a weak D call TRBD2 (6 bases). The sequenced sample consisted of PBMCs. The receptor's source is a male donor in good health and CMV-seronegative. CDR3: CASSDRRVKQFF. The DNA for the CDR3 is TGCGCCAGCAGCGATCGGAGGGTTAAGCAGTTCTTC.